This T cell receptor beta chain was sequenced in a study of blood T cell repertoires in COVID-19. In the study overall: Samples of COVID-19 (acute and convalescent) were obtained from the United States, Italy and Spain. T cells, B-cell-depleted T cells, or PBMCs provided the cDNA or gDNA that served as material.

In the original analysis: How many nucleated cells were present was estimated from reference gene primer amplification. Clones were sequenced by immunoSEQ multiplex PCR, and TCRdb holds only the in-frame ones, with some missing. The V and J calls and clone size were taken over from that table, and D and trimming were inferred from the DNA. The sample carries under 300,000 clones, around 86% recorded once. V shed 4 bases and J shed 4 bases, with 10 bases lying between them. Germline loops: CDR1 SNHLY, CDR2 FYNNEI. The CDR3 has 13 amino acids. The source of this sequence is a woman aged 65 to 85 with active or convalescent COVID-19. This sequence joins TRBV2 and TRBJ1-2; a possible D gene is TRBD1 (5 bases). Specimen: peripheral blood. In DNA form, the CDR3 reads TGTGCCAGCAGTGGACAGTCAATCTATGGCTACACCTTC. Translated, it gives CASSGQSIYGYTF.